The sample holds a few counts of the clone carrying this TCR beta chain. Its specificity is unknown. Study-level points and caveats: Greatest tumor Treg TCR overlap was with tumor naive CD4+ cells. The TCR gene usage of tumor memory CD4+ T cells clustered together with blood and lymph node memory CD4+ cells and with lymph node naive CD4+ cells.

Full-length variable regions came from constant-region reverse primers plus semi-nested Nested Universal Primer A PCR. TCRdb independently ran MiXCR on the 5' RACE reads; one entry per CDR3 protein. The sample has under 35,000 distinct CDR3 sequences; approximately 25% are singletons. The memory fraction was CD4+CD45RO+CD25- cells. This CDR3 is 15 amino acids long. V dropped 8 bases and J dropped 5; count of bases not matched to a gene: 6. Germline V gene sequence: CDR1 SNHLY, CDR2 FYNNEI. The chain has TRBV2 and TRBJ2-1; 13 bases fit TRBD2. The TCR originated in a female donor with breast cancer. Sequencing input: memory CD4+ T cells sorted from blood. The sample's subset: memory CD4+ T cells, CD4+CD45RO+CD25-. The DNA for the CDR3 is TGTGCCAGCGGGGGACTAGCGGGAATCGACAATGAGCAGTTCTTC. Amino acids: CASGGLAGIDNEQFF.